Listed below are T cell receptor beta chains from one sample, sequenced in a study of shared clonotypes between healthy human individuals. Data came from immunoSEQ multiplex PCR; TCRdb stores just in-frame clones and leaves some out. This sample has millions of clones; about 92% occur once, and the top ten carry under 2%. The material sequenced was naive CD8+ T cells from PBMCs. These receptor sequences come from a man between 18 and 35 years old in good health. Some clones in this sample may be carry-over from other donors' samples. Each CDR3 is given with its conserved first and last residue. D genes are given only for firm matches. Expanded clones are given a class, and other clones once, few, many or no size at all.

>once|TRBJ2-7|TRBD1|TRBV11-2
TGTGCCAGCAGCTCCCCGGGACAGGGCCCTTACGAGCAGTACTTC
CASSSPGQGPYEQYF
>.|TRBJ2-7|TRBD2|TRBV5-1
TGCGCCAGCAGTAGCGGGAGCGGAGACGAGCAGTACTTC
CASSSGSGDEQYF
>.|TRBJ2-1|.|TRBV4-3
TGCGCCAGCAGCCAAGGGAGGGGGTGGCTGGGTGAGCAGTTCTTC
CASSQGRGWLGEQFF
>.|TRBJ1-1|TRBD1|TRBV6-1
TGTGCCAGCAGTGATGGGACAGAACCTGAAGCTTTCTTT
CASSDGTEPEAFF
>.|TRBJ1-1|.|TRBV13
TGTGCCAGCAGCCCGGGGGGCGGACAGTGGAACACTGAAGCTTTCTTT
CASSPGGGQWNTEAFF
>.|TRBJ2-7|TRBD2|TRBV6-1
TGTGCCAGCAGTGAAAAAACGCATGCGGGGGCCTACGAGCAGTACTTC
CASSEKTHAGAYEQYF
>.|TRBJ1-2|.|TRBV30
TGTGCCTGGAGGAACGACGGGGGTGGCGGGTATGGCTACACCTTC
CAWRNDGGGGYGYTF
>.|TRBJ2-1|TRBD1|TRBV7-9
TGTGCCAGCAGCTCCCGACAGGGGGCCTCCTACAATGAGCAGTTCTTC
CASSSRQGASYNEQFF
>.|TRBJ2-7|.|TRBV7-9
TGTGCCAGCAGCTTACGATGGGGTGAAGAGTTAGTCTACGAGCAGTACTTC
CASSLRWGEELVYEQYF
>.|TRBJ1-1|TRBD1|TRBV5-4
TGTGCCAGCAGCTTAGTACAGGGGATCGGAGCTGAAGCTTTCTTT
CASSLVQGIGAEAFF
>.|TRBJ2-7|.|TRBV4-1
TGCGCCAGCAGCCAACCAGGGACCAGAGACGAGCAGTACTTC
CASSQPGTRDEQYF
>.|TRBJ2-7|.|TRBV11-2
TGTGCCAGCAGTTCTAGCGCAACCTACGAGCAGTACTTC
CASSSSATYEQYF
>.|TRBJ2-5|.|TRBV6-4
TGTGCCAGCAGTTGGGGGGGACATGGGACCCAGTACTTC
CASSWGGHGTQYF
>once|TRBJ2-1|TRBD1|TRBV27
TGTGCCAGCAGTTCCTCCGGGACAGGGGTTGAGCAGTTCTTC
CASSSSGTGVEQFF
>.|TRBJ1-1|.|TRBV5-4
TGTGCCAGCAGCCTTACAGGGAGCACTGAAGCTTTCTTT
CASSLTGSTEAFF
>.|TRBJ2-7|.|TRBV7-2
TGTGCCAGCAGCTTAGAAACGGAGGGAGTGGGGTACGAGCAGTACTTC
CASSLETEGVGYEQYF
>.|TRBJ2-7|TRBD2|TRBV4-3
TGCGCCAGCAGCCAAGATAGCGGGAACTCCTACGAGCAGTACTTC
CASSQDSGNSYEQYF
>.|TRBJ2-1|.|TRBV6-5
TGTGCCAGCAGTTACGGGCTTAATGAGCAGTTCTTC
CASSYGLNEQFF
>.|TRBJ2-3|TRBD1|TRBV27
TGTGCCAGCAGTTTACTCGGGACAGGGGGCCCTACAGATACGCAGTATTTT
CASSLLGTGGPTDTQYF
>.|TRBJ2-7|.|TRBV10-2
TGCGCCAGCAGTGGGGGGACTGGCACCTACGAGCAGTACTTC
CASSGGTGTYEQYF
>.|TRBJ1-2|.|TRBV13
TGTGCCAGCAGCGAGGGATGGGAGCGCCACTATGGCTACACCTTC
CASSEGWERHYGYTF
>.|TRBJ1-2|.|TRBV27
TGTGCCAGCAGTTTGACAGGAGCTTACTATGGCTACACCTTC
CASSLTGAYYGYTF
>.|TRBJ2-7|TRBD1|TRBV11-2
TGTGCCAGCAGCTTAGTGATAGGACAGGGGAGCTCCTACGAGCAGTACTTC
CASSLVIGQGSSYEQYF
>.|TRBJ2-7|.|TRBV27
TGTGCCAGCAGTCTCACTAGGTCCTACGAGCAGTACTTC
CASSLTRSYEQYF
>.|TRBJ2-1|TRBD1|TRBV29-1
TGCAGCGTCTACCCTCGGACAGGGGAGGGTGAGCAGTTCTTC
CSVYPRTGEGEQFF
>.|TRBJ2-2|.|TRBV27
TGTGCCAGCACCCATGGGGGGTCCGGGGAGCTGTTTTTT
CASTHGGSGELFF
>once|TRBJ2-7|TRBD2|TRBV7-8
TGTGCCAGCAGCCCACTCAGCGGGAGAAGCGAGCAGTACTTC
CASSPLSGRSEQYF
>.|TRBJ2-6|.|TRBV10-3
TGTGCCATCAGCCCCGGGACCTTAAAGGCTGGGGCCAACGTCCTGACTTTC
CAISPGTLKAGANVLTF
>.|TRBJ2-7|.|TRBV28
TGTGCCAGCAGTGGGCAAGGTTTGCCCTCCTACGAGCAGTACTTC
CASSGQGLPSYEQYF
>.|TRBJ2-7|.|TRBV19
TGTGCCAGTAGTATAGACAGGGGACGGTCCTACGAGCAGTACTTC
CASSIDRGRSYEQYF
>once|TRBJ1-2|TRBD1|TRBV28
TGTGCCAGCAGCCCCTGGACAGGGGGCATCTATGGCTACACCTTC
CASSPWTGGIYGYTF
>.|TRBJ2-1|.|TRBV18
TGTGCCAGCTCACCCAACCCCCCCGATGAGCAGTTCTTC
CASSPNPPDEQFF
>.|TRBJ2-1|.|TRBV30
TGTGCCTGGAGTCTGGTCGGGGGCCGCGCGGAGCAGTTCTTC
CAWSLVGGRAEQFF
>.|TRBJ2-7|.|TRBV29-1
TGCAGCGTTGAGTTTGAGGTGGGGGGATCCTACGAGCAGTACTTC
CSVEFEVGGSYEQYF
>.|TRBJ1-1|TRBD1|TRBV7-9
TGTGCCAGCAGCCTAAGGGACAGTGTTGACACTGAAGCTTTCTTT
CASSLRDSVDTEAFF